This T cell receptor beta chain is drawn from a study of shared clonotypes between healthy human individuals. Overall study results and limits: Unshared clonotypes carried lower generation probabilities than those common to all four donors.

CD45RO negativity and positive selection for CCR7 defined naive CD8 cells, a population that excluded terminally differentiated effector memory CD45RA+ cells. All donors were Caucasian adults living in Nashville, Tennessee. CDR3 length: 14 amino acids. CDR1 is LNHDA, CDR2 SQIVND, per germline (reference sequence). V trimming: 5 bases; J trimming: 3 bases; junction bases outside the gene matches: 6. The authors split each subset's genomic DNA evenly across several immunoSEQ plates. The sorted-subset replicate PCRs were given 200 ng DNA, which is around 29,000 T cell genomes. The assay was immunoSEQ multiplex PCR, and TCRdb's table has in-frame clones only and misses some. The data contain about 680,000 clones, about 90% of them singletons. Of note for this clone: Its antigen is undetermined.

The sample taken for sequencing was naive CD8+ T cells sorted from blood. V usage is TRBV19 and J usage is TRBJ1-1, with 7 bases fitting TRBD1. This clonotype was sampled from a man aged 25-40 years in good health. The CDR3 loop reads CASSPTGADTEAFF. The CDR3, as DNA: TGTGCCAGTAGTCCTACAGGGGCAGACACTGAAGCTTTCTTT.